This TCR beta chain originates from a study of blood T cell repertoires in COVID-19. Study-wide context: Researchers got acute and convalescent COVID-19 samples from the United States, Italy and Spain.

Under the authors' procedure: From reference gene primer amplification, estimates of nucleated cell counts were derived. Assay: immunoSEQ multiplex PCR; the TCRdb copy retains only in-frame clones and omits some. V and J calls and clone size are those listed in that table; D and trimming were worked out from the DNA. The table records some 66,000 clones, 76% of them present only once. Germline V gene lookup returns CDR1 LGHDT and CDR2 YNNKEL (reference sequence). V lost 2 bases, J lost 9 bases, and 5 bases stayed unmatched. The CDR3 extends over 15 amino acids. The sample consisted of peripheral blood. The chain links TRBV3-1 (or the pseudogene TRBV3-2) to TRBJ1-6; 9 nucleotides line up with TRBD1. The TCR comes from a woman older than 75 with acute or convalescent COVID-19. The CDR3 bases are TGTGCCAGCAGCCAAAGGACAGGGGTAATTTCACCCCTCCACTTT. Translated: CASSQRTGVISPLHF.